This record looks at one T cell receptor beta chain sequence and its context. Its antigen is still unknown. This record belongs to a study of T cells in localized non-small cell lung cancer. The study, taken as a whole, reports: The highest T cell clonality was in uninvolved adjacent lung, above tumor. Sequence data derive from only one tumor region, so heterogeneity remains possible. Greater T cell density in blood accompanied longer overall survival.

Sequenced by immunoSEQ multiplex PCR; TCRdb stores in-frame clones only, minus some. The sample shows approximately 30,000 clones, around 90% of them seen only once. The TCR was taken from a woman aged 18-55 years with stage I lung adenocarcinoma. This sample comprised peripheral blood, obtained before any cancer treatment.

The chain's CDR3 is CASSYGRGFRQPQHF. CDR3 nucleotides: TGTGCCAGCAGTTACGGCAGGGGGTTCAGGCAGCCCCAGCATTTT. The chain couples TRBV6-5 to TRBJ1-5; 7 nucleotides line up with TRBD1. Unmatched junction bases numbered 8, after V lost 2 bases and J lost 7 bases. The CDR3 spans 15 residues. CDR1 is MNHEY and CDR2 is SVGAGI in the germline V gene.